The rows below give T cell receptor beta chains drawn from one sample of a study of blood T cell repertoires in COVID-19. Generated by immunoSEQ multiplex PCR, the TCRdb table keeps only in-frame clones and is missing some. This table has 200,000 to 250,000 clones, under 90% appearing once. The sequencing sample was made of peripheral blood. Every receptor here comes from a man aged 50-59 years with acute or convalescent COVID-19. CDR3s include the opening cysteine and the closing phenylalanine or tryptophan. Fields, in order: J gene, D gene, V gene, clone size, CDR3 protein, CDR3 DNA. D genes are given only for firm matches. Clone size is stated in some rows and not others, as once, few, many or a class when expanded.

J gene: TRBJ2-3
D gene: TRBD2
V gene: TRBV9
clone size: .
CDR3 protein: CASSPGSGGLTDTQYF
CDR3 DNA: TGTGCCAGCAGCCCCGGGAGCGGGGGGTTGACAGATACGCAGTATTTT

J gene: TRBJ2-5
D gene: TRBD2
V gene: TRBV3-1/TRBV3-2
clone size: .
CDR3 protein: CASSLERLAGRQETQYF
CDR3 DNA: TGTGCCAGCAGCCTCGAGAGACTAGCGGGGCGACAAGAGACCCAGTACTTC

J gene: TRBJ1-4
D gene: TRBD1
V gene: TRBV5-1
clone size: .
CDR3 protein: CASSQGQSNEKLFF
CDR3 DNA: TGCGCCAGCAGCCAGGGACAGAGTAATGAAAAACTGTTTTTT

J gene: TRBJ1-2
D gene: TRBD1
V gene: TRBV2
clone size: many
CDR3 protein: CASSPPGQGRYGYTF
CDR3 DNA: TGTGCCAGCAGCCCCCCGGGACAGGGGCGGTATGGCTACACCTTC

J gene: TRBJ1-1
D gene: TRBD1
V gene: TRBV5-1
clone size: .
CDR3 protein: CASSLRQGGVYTEAFF
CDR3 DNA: TGCGCCAGCAGCCTCCGACAGGGTGGGGTGTACACTGAAGCTTTCTTT

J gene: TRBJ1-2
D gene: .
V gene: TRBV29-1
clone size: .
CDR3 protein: CSGSSGYGYTF
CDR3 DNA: TGCAGCGGAAGTTCAGGGTATGGCTACACCTTC

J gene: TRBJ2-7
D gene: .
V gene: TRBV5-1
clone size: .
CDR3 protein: CASSLQGGDEQYF
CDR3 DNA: TGCGCCAGCAGCTTGCAGGGCGGCGACGAGCAGTACTTC

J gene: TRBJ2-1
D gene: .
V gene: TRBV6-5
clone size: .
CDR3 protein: CASSFTGEQFF
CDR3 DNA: TGTGCCAGCAGTTTCACGGGGGAGCAGTTCTTC

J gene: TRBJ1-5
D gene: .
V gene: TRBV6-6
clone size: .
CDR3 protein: CASSLRYNQPQHF
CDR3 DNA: TGTGCCAGCAGTTTGAGGTACAATCAGCCCCAGCATTTT

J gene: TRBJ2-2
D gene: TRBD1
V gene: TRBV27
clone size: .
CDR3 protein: CASSLRTGGTGELFF
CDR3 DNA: TGTGCCAGCAGTCTCAGGACAGGGGGCACCGGGGAGCTGTTTTTT

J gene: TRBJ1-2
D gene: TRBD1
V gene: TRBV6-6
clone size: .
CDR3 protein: CASSLGGQNYGYTF
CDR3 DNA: TGTGCCAGCAGTTTGGGGGGACAGAACTATGGCTACACCTTC

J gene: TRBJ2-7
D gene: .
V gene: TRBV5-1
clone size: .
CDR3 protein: CASSLSPGPGGEQYF
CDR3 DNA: TGCGCCAGCAGCTTATCCCCGGGCCCCGGGGGCGAGCAGTACTTC

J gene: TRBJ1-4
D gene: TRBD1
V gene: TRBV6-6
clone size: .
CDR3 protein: CASRHQGAWEEKLFF
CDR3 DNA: TGTGCCAGCAGGCACCAGGGGGCATGGGAAGAAAAACTGTTTTTT

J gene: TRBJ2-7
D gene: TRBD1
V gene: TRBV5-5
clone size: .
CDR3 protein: CASSLGTGYTYEQYF
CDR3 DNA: TGTGCCAGCAGCCTCGGGACAGGTTACACCTACGAGCAGTACTTC

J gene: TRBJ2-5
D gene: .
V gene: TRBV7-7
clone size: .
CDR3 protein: CASSFGLQETQYF
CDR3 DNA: TGTGCCAGCAGTTTTGGGCTTCAAGAGACCCAGTACTTC

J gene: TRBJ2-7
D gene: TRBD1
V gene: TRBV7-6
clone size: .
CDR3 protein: CASSSLTGISYEQYF
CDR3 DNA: TGTGCCAGCAGTTCACTGACAGGGATCTCCTACGAGCAGTACTTC

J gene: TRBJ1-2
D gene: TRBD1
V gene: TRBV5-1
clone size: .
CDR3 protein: CASSENRGYYGYTF
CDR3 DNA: TGCGCCAGCAGCGAAAACAGGGGTTACTATGGCTACACCTTC

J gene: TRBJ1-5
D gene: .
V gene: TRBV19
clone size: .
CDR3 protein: CASSSGGERNQPQHF
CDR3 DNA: TGTGCCAGTAGTTCTGGAGGGGAACGGAATCAGCCCCAGCATTTT

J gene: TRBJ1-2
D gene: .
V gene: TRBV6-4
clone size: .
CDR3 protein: CASSDSQGPVYGYTF
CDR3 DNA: TGTGCCAGCAGTGACTCCCAGGGGCCCGTCTATGGCTACACCTTC

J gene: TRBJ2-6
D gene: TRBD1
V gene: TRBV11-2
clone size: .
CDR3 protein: CASNPQGAGANVLTF
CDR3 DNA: TGTGCCAGCAACCCCCAGGGGGCTGGGGCCAACGTCCTGACTTTC